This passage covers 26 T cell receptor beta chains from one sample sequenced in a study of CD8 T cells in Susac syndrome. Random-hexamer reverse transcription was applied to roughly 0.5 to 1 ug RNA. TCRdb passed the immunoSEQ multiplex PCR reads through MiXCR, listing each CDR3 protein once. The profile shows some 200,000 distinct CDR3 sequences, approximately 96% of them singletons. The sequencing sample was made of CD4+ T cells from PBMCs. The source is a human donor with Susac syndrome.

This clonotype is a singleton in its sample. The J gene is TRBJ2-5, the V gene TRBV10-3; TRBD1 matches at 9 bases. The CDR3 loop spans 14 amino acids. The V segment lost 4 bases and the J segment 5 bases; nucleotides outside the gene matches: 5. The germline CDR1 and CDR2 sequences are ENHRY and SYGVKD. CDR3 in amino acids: CAISVNRGRETQYF. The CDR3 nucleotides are TGTGCCATCAGTGTCAACAGGGGGCGGGAGACCCAGTACTTC.

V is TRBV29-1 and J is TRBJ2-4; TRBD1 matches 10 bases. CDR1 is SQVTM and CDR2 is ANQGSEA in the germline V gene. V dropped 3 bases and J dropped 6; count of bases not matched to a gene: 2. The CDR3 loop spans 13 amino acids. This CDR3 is CSVERTGGNIQYF. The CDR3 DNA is TGCAGCGTTGAGAGGACAGGGGGAAACATTCAGTACTTC.

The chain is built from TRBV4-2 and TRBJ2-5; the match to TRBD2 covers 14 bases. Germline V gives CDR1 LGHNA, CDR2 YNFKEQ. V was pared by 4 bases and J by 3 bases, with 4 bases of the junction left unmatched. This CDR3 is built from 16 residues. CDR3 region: CASSPWTSGGKETQYF. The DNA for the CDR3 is TGTGCCAGCAGCCCTTGGACTAGCGGGGGGAAAGAGACCCAGTACTTC.

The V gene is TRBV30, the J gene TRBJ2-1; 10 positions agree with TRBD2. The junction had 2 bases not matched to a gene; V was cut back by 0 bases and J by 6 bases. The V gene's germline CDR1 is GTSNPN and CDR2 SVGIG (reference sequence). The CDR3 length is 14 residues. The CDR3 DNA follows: TGTGCCTGGAGTGTAGCGGGGGGGCCCAATGAGCAGTTCTTC. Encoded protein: CAWSVAGGPNEQFF.

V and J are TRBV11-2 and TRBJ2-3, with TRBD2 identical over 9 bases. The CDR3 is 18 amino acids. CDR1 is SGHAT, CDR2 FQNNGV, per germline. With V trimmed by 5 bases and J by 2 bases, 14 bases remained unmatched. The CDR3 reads CASSITGWRGGTTDTQYF. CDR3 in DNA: TGTGCCAGCAGCATAACAGGTTGGCGGGGGGGGACCACAGATACGCAGTATTTT.

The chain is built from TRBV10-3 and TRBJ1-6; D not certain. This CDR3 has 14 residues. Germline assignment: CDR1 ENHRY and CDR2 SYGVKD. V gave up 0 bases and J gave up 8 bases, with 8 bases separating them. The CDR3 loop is CAISESIDDSPLHF. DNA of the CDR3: TGTGCCATCAGTGAGTCGATAGACGATTCACCCCTCCACTTT.

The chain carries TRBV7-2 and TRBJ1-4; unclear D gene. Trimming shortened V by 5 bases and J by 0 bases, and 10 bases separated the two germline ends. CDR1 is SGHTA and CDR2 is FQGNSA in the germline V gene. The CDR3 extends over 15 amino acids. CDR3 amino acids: CASSLRPATNEKLFF. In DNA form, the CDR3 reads TGTGCCAGCAGCCTCAGACCCGCAACTAATGAAAAACTGTTTTTT.

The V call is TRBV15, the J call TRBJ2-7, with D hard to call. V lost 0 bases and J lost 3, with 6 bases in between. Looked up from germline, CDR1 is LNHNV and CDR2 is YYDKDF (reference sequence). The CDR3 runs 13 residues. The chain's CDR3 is CATSRDLLYEQYF. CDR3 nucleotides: TGTGCCACCAGCAGAGATCTCCTCTACGAGCAGTACTTC.

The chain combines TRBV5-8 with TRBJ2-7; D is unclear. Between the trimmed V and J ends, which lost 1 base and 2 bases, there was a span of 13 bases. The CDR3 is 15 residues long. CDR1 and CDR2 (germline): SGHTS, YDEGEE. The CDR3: CASSLFFSGAYEQYF. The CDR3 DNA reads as TGTGCCAGCAGCTTGTTCTTCTCTGGGGCCTACGAGCAGTACTTC.

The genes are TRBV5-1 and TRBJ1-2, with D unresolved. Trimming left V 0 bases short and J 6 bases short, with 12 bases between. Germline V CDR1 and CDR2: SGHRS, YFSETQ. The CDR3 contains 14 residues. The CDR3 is CASSLEGQGHGYTF. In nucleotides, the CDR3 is TGCGCCAGCAGCTTGGAAGGTCAAGGGCATGGCTACACCTTC.

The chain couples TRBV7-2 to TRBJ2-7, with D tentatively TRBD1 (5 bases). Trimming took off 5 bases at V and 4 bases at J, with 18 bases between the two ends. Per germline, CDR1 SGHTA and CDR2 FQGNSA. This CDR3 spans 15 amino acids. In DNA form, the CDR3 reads TGTGCCAGCAGCGGAAGGGGTAGATCCCTGTACGAGCAGTACTTC. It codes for CASSGRGRSLYEQYF.

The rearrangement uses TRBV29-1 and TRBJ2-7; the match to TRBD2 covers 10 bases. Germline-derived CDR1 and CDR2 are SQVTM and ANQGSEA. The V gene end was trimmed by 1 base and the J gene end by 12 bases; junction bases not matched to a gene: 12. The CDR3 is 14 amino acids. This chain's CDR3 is CSVEASPLAGARYF. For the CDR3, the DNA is TGCAGCGTTGAAGCCTCTCCGCTAGCGGGGGCGAGGTACTTC.

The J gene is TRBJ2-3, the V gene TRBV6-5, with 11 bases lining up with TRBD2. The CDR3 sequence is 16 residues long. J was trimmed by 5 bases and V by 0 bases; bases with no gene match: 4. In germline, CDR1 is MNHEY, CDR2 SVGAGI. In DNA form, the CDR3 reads TGTGCCAGCAGTTACTCCCTACTAGCGGGGGAAGATACGCAGTATTTT. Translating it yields CASSYSLLAGEDTQYF.

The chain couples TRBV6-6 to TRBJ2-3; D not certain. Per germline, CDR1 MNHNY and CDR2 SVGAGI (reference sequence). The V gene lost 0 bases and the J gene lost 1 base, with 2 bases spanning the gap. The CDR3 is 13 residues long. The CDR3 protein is CASSYSGTDTQYF. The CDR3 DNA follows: TGTGCCAGCAGTTACTCTGGCACAGATACGCAGTATTTT.

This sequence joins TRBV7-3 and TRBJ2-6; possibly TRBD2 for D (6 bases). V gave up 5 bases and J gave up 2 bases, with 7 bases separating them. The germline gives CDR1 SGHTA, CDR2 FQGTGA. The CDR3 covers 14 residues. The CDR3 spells CASSPGAGANVLTF. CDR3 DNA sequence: TGTGCCAGCAGCCCGGGGGCTGGGGCCAACGTCCTGACTTTC.

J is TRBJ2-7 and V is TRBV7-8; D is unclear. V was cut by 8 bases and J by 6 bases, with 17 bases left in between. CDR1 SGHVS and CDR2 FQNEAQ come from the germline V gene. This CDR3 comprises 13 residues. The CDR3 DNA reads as TGTGCCAGCGGGTTCGGGTATGGCGGCGAGCAGTACTTC. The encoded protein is CASGFGYGGEQYF.

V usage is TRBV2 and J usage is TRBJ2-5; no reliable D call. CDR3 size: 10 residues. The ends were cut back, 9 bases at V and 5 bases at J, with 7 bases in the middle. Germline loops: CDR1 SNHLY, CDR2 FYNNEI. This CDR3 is CASRLETQYF. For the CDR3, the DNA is TGTGCCAGTAGGTTGGAGACCCAGTACTTC. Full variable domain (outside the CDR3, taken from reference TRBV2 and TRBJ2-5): EPEVTQTPSHQVTQMGQEVILRCVPISNHLYFYWYRQILGQKVEFLVSFYNNEISEKSEIFDDQFSVERPDGSNFTLKIRSTKLEDSAMYFCASRLETQYFGPGTRLLVL.

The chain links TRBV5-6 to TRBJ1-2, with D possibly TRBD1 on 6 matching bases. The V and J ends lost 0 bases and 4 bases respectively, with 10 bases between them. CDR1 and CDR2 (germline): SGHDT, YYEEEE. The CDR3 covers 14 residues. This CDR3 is CASSLDRASYGYTF. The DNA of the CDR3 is TGTGCCAGCAGCTTGGACAGGGCTTCCTATGGCTACACCTTC.

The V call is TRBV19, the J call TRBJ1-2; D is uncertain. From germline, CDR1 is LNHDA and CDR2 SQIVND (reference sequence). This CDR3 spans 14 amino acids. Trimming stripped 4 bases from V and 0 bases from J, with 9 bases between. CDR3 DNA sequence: TGTGCCAGTAGTACAGGACTCACTAACTATGGCTACACCTTC. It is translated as CASSTGLTNYGYTF.

CDR3 loop: CASSFPGESWEKLFF. The CDR3 DNA reads as TGTGCCAGCAGCTTTCCAGGGGAGTCTTGGGAAAAACTGTTTTTT. The chain joins TRBV7-9 to TRBJ1-4; D perhaps matches TRBD1 (6 bases). Looked up from germline, CDR1 is SEHNR and CDR2 is FQNEAQ (reference sequence). This CDR3 has 15 residues. V was trimmed by 3 bases and J by 8 bases, leaving 16 bases between them.

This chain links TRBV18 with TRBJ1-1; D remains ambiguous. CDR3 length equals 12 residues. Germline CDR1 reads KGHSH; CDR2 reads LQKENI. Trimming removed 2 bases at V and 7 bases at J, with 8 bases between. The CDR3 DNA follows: TGTGCCAGCTCACCAATTGACGGTGAAGCTTTCTTT. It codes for CASSPIDGEAFF. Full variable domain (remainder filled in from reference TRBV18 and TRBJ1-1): NAGVMQNPRHLVRRRGQEARLRCSPMKGHSHVYWYRQLPEEGLKFMVYLQKENIIDESGMPKERFSAEFPKEGPSILRIQQVVRGDSAAYFCASSPIDGEAFFGQGTRLTVV.

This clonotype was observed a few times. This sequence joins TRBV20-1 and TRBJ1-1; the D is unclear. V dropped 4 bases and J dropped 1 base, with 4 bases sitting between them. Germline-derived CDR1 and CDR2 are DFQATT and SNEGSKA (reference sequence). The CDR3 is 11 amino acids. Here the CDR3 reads CSATSNTEAFF. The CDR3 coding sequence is TGCAGTGCTACCTCGAACACTGAAGCTTTCTTT.

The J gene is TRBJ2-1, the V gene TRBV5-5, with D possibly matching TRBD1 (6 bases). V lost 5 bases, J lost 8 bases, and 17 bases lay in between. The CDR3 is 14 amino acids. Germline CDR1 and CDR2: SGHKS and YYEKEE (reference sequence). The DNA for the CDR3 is TGTGCCAGCAGGAACCTACAGGGTAAACATGAGCAGTTCTTC. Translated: CASRNLQGKHEQFF.

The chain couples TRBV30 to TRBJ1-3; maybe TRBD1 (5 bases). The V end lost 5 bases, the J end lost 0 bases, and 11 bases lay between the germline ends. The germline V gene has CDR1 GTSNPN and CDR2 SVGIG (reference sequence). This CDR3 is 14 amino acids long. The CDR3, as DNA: TGTGCCTGGCGGGGACTGAACTCTGGAAACACCATATATTTT. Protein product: CAWRGLNSGNTIYF. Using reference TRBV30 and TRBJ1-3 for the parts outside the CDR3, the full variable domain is SQTIHQWPATLVQPVGSPLSLECTVEGTSNPNLYWYRQAAGRGLQLLFYSVGIGQISSEVPQNLSASRPQDRQFILSSKKLLLSDSGFYLCAWRGLNSGNTIYFGEGSWLTVV.

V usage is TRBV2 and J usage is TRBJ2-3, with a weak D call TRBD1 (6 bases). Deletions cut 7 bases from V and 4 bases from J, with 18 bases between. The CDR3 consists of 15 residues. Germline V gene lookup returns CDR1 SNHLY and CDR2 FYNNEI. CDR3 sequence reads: CASNRRDNIADTQYF. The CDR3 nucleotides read TGTGCCAGCAACCGACGGGACAATATAGCAGATACGCAGTATTTT.

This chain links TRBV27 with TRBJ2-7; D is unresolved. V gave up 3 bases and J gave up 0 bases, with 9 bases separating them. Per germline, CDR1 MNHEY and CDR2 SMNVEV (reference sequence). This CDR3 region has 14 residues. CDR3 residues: CASSFLDNSYEQYF. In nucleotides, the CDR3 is TGTGCCAGCAGTTTCCTCGACAACTCCTACGAGCAGTACTTC.